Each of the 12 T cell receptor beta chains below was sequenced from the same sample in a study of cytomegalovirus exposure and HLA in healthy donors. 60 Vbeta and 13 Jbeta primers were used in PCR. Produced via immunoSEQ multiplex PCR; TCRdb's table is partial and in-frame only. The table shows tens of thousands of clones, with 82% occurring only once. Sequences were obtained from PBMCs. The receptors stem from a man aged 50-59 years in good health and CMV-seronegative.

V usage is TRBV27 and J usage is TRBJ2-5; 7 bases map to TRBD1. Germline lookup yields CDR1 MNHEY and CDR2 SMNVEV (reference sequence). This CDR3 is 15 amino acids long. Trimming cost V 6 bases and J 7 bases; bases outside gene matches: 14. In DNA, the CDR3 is TGTGCCAGCAGCCACGGACAGGACTTTCGCGGGACCCAGTACTTC. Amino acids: CASSHGQDFRGTQYF.

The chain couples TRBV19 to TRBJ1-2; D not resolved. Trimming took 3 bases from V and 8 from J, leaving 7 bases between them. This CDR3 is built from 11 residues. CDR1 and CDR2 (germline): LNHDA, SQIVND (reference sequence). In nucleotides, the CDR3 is TGTGCCAGTAGTATGGCAGAAGGCTACACCTTC. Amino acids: CASSMAEGYTF.

The CDR3 protein is CASSLRRNTEAFF. DNA for the CDR3: TGTGCCAGCAGCCTACGGAGGAACACTGAAGCTTTCTTT. V gene TRBV7-8 combines with J gene TRBJ1-1; D is undetermined. CDR3 length: 13 residues. Trimming stripped 5 bases from V and 1 base from J, with 8 bases between. Germline V gene lookup returns CDR1 SGHVS and CDR2 FQNEAQ.

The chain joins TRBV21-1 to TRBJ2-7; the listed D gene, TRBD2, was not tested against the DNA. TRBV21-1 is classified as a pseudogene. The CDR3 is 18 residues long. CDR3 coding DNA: TGTGCCAGCAGCAAAGATCCCCTTTGGGCAGGTCCCCCCATCGAGGGGTACTTC. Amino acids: CASSKDPLWAGPPIEGYF.

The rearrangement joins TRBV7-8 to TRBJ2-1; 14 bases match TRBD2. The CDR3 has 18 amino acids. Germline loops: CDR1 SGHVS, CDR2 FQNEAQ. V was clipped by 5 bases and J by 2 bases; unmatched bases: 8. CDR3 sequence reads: CASSRGLAGDKAYNEQFF. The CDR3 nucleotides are TGTGCCAGCAGCCGGGGACTAGCGGGAGATAAGGCCTACAATGAGCAGTTCTTC.

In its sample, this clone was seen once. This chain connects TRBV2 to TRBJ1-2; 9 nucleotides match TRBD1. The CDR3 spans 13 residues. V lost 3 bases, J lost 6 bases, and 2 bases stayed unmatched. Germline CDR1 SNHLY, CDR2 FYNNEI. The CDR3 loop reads CASSDDRGNGYTF. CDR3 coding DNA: TGTGCCAGCAGTGACGACAGGGGGAATGGCTACACCTTC.

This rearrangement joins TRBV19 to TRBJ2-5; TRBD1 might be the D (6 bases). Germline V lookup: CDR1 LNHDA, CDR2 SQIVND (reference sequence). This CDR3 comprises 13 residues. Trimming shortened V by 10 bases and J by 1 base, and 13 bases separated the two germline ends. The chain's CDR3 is CATRKGVQETQYF. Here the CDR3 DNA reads TGTGCCACCCGGAAGGGGGTCCAAGAGACCCAGTACTTC.

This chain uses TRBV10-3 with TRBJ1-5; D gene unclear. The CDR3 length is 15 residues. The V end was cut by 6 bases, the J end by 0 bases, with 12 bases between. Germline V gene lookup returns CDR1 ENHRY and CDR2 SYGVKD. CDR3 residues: CAIRAELDSNQPQHF. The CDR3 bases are TGTGCCATCAGGGCGGAGTTGGATAGCAATCAGCCCCAGCATTTT.

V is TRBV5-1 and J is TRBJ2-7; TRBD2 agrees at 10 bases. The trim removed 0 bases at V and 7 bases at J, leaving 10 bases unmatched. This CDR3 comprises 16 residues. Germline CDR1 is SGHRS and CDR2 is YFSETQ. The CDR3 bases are TGCGCCAGCAGCTTGGGGCCTGCTAGCGGGAGTAAAGAGCAGTACTTC. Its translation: CASSLGPASGSKEQYF. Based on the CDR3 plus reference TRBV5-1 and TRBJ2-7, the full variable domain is KAGVTQTPRYLIKTRGQQVTLSCSPISGHRSVSWYQQTPGQGLQFLFEYFSETQRNKGNFPGRFSGRQFSNSRSEMNVSTLELGDSALYLCASSLGPASGSKEQYFGPGTRLTVT.

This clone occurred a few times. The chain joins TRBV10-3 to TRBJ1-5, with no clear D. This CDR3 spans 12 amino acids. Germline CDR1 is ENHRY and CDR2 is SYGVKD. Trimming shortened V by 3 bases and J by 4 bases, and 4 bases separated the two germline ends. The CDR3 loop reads CAISEQNQPQHF. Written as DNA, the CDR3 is TGTGCCATCAGTGAACAAAATCAGCCCCAGCATTTT.

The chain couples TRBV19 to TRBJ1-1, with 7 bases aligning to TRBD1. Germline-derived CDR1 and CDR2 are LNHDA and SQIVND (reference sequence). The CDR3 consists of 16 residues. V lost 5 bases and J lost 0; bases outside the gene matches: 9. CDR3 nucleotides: TGTGCCAGTAGTTCTGACAGGGTTGGGATGAACACTGAAGCTTTCTTT. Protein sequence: CASSSDRVGMNTEAFF.

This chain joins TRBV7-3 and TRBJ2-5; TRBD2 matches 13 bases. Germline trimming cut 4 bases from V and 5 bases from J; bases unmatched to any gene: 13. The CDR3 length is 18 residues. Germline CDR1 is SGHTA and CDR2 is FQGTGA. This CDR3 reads CASSSLPGLAGSGETQYF. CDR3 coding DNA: TGTGCCAGCAGCTCCCTCCCGGGACTAGCGGGGTCCGGGGAGACCCAGTACTTC.